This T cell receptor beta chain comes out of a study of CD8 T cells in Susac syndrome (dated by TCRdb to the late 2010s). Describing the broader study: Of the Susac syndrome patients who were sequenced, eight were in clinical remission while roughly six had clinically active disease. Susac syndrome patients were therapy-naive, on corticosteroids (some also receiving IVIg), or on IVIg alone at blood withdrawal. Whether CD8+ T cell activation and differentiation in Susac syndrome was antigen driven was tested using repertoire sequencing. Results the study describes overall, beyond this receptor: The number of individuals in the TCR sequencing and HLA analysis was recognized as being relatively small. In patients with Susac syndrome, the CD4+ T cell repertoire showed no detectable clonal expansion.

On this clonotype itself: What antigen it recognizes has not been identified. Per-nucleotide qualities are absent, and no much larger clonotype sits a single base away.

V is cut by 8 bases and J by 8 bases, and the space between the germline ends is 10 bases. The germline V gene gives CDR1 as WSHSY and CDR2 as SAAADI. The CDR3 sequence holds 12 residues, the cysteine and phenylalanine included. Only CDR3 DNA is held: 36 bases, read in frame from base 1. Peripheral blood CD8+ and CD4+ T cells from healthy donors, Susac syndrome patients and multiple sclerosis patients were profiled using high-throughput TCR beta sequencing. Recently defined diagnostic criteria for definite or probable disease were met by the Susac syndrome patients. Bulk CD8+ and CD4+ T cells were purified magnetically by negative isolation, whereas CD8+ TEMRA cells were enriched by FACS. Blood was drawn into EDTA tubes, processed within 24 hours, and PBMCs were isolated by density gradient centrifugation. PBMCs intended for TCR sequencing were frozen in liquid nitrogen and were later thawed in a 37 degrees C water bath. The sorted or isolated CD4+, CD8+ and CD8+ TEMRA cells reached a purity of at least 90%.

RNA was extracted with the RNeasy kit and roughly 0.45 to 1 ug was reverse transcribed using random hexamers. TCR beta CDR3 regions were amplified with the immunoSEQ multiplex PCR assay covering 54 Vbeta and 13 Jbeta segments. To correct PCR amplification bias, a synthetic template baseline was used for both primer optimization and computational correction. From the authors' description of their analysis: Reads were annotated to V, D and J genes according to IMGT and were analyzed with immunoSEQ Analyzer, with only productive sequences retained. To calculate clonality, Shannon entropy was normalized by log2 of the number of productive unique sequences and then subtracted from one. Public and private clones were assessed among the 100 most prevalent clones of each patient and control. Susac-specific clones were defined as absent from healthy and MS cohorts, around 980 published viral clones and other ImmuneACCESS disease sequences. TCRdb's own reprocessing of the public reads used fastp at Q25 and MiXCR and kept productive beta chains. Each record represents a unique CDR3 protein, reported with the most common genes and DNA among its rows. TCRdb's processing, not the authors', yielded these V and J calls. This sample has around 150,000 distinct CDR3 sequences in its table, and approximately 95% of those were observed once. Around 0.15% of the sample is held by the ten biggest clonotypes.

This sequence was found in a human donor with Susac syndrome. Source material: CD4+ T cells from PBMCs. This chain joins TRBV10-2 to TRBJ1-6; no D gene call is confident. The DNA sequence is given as TGCGCCAGCGGGCCTTCGTATTCACCCCTCCACTTT. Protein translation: CASGPSYSPLHF.